These 19 T cell receptor beta chains originate from one sample sequenced in a study of T-cell memory formation after mild COVID-19. TCRdb independently ran MiXCR on the 5' RACE reads; one entry per CDR3 protein. The sample shows a few hundred thousand distinct CDR3 sequences, around 27% of them seen only once. The material sequenced was PBMCs or a T cell subset sorted from them (not recorded which). The receptors come from an adult woman who had mild COVID-19 (a few samples of this study predate the infection). Cell type and time point are not known.

The gene calls are TRBV20-1 and TRBJ2-1; the match to TRBD2 covers 7 bases. CDR1 and CDR2 (germline): DFQATT, SNEGSKA (reference sequence). The CDR3 consists of 15 residues. V lost 0 bases, J lost 8 bases, and 10 bases stayed unmatched. The CDR3 DNA is TGCAGTGCTAGAGAACCCGAGACTAGCTTCGATGAGCAGTTCTTC. It codes for CSAREPETSFDEQFF.

The sample holds a few counts of this clonotype. The V and J genes are TRBV7-9 and TRBJ1-2; TRBD1 aligns across 7 bases. Germline V CDR1 and CDR2: SEHNR, FQNEAQ (reference sequence). Losses at the gene ends were 3 bases for V and 6 bases for J; bases not matched to a gene: 7. The CDR3 length is 14 residues. CDR3 sequence: CASSLPGQVNGYTF. CDR3 nucleotides: TGTGCCAGCAGCTTGCCCGGACAGGTTAATGGCTACACCTTC.

In this sample, this clonotype turned up many times. The chain employs TRBV12-3 or TRBV12-4 and TRBJ2-5, with a possible D match to TRBD1 (6 bases). V shed 7 bases and J shed 13 bases, with 22 bases lying between them. The CDR3 covers 13 residues. CDR3 sequence reads: CASTVSGAAGMYF. The CDR3 region has the DNA TGTGCCAGCACCGTCTCAGGGGCGGCAGGGATGTACTTC.

This clonotype was detected only a few times. Here the CDR3 DNA reads TGTGCCAGCAGCCAAGATTCAGGGCTAGCCAAAAACATTCAGTACTTC. It is translated as CASSQDSGLAKNIQYF. The chain employs TRBV14 and TRBJ2-4; possibly TRBD1 for D (5 bases). The length of the CDR3 is 16 residues. The ends were cut back, 0 bases at V and 0 bases at J, with 9 bases in the middle. The germline V gene has CDR1 SGHDN and CDR2 FVKESK.

This clonotype was counted ten times or more. At one end, the junction sequence differs from germline, possibly due to a read error. V usage is TRBV5-1 and J usage is TRBJ2-5; 10 nucleotides line up with TRBD1. Germline lookup yields CDR1 SGHRS and CDR2 YFSETQ. The CDR3 runs 13 residues. CDR3 in amino acids: CASSLGQGETQYF. The CDR3, as DNA: TGTGCCAGCAGCTTGGGACAGGGGGAGACCCAGTACTTC.

This clonotype turned up a few times. The CDR3 protein is CAISEGSQKNTEAFF. CDR3 DNA: TGTGCCATCAGTGAGGGCTCACAGAAGAACACTGAAGCTTTCTTT. This chain uses TRBV10-3 with TRBJ1-1; D remains unclear. Germline loops: CDR1 ENHRY, CDR2 SYGVKD. This CDR3 has 15 amino acids. V lost 2 bases and J 1 base, leaving 11 bases between the germline ends.

This clonotype was seen a few times. The chain uses TRBV4-3 and TRBJ2-3, with 13 positions matching TRBD2. This CDR3 is 17 amino acids long. After removal of 4 bases from V and 8 bases from J, the junction contained 12 bases not matched to a gene. Germline CDR1 and CDR2: LGHNA and YSLEER. The CDR3 region has the DNA TGCGCCAGCAGCCCGACCCGGACTAGCGGGAGAATGCGTACGCAGTATTTT. Translated, it gives CASSPTRTSGRMRTQYF.

This clonotype has just a few counts. V usage is TRBV20-1 and J usage is TRBJ2-1; D is possibly TRBD2 (6 bases). Germline V CDR1 and CDR2: DFQATT, SNEGSKA (reference sequence). CDR3 length: 12 amino acids. The V and J ends lost 3 bases and 9 bases respectively, with 12 bases between them. Written as DNA, the CDR3 is TGCAGTGCTAGTCCGGGGGTTGGTGAGCAGTTCTTC. Its translation: CSASPGVGEQFF.

V gene TRBV7-3 combines with J gene TRBJ2-6; D remains unclear. Trimming shortened V by 5 bases and J by 0 bases, and 8 bases separated the two germline ends. The CDR3 extends over 15 amino acids. CDR1 is SGHTA, CDR2 FQGTGA, per germline. The CDR3 DNA is TGTGCCAGCAGCCCCCTCCACTCTGGGGCCAACGTCCTGACTTTC. This codes for CASSPLHSGANVLTF.

The chain joins TRBV12-3 or TRBV12-4 to TRBJ1-2; weak D call: TRBD1 (5 bases). V lost 8 bases and J lost 7, with 20 bases in between. There are 14 residues in the CDR3. The CDR3 nucleotides are TGTGCCAGCCGAACCGGGGGAGGGCACGTTGGCTACACCTTC. Translated, it gives CASRTGGGHVGYTF.

The chain recombines TRBV5-1 with TRBJ2-5; 9 bases fit TRBD1. After removal of 1 base from V and 4 bases from J, the junction contained 5 bases not matched to a gene. The germline V gene has CDR1 SGHRS and CDR2 YFSETQ. The CDR3 is made up of 15 amino acids. CDR3 region: CASSLTGTGTETQYF. The CDR3 DNA reads TGCGCCAGCAGCTTGACCGGGACAGGGACAGAGACCCAGTACTTC.

The chain links TRBV7-6 to TRBJ2-7, with TRBD1 identical over 7 bases. The CDR3 consists of 14 residues. The junction had 4 bases not matched to a gene; V was cut back by 5 bases and J by 0 bases. Germline assignment: CDR1 SGHVS and CDR2 FNYEAQ. CDR3: CASSEGTASYEQYF. Here the CDR3 DNA reads TGTGCCAGCAGCGAAGGGACAGCCTCCTACGAGCAGTACTTC.

This clonotype was seen just once. The chain couples TRBV7-9 to TRBJ2-7; D not resolved. Per the germline V gene, CDR1 is SEHNR and CDR2 is FQNEAQ (reference sequence). The CDR3 is 13 amino acids. V lost 4 bases and J 6 bases, leaving 13 bases between the germline ends. The DNA of the CDR3 is TGTGCCAGCAGCTCCTTATTGCATCTCGAGCAGTACTTC. Translating it yields CASSSLLHLEQYF.

V usage is TRBV5-1 and J usage is TRBJ2-7, with TRBD1 as a possible D gene (6 bases). Per germline, CDR1 SGHRS and CDR2 YFSETQ. With 2 bases removed from V and 1 base from J, the gap between germline ends came to 10 bases. This CDR3 region has 14 residues. CDR3 DNA sequence: TGCGCCAGCAGCTTTGGGACAAGATCCTACGAGCAGTACTTC. The encoded protein is CASSFGTRSYEQYF.

V is TRBV7-9 and J is TRBJ1-2; tentatively, D is TRBD1 (5 bases). Germline V gene data show CDR1 as SEHNR and CDR2 as FQNEAQ (reference sequence). The V and J ends lost 5 bases and 6 bases respectively, with 19 bases between them. This CDR3 region has 15 residues. Here the CDR3 reads CASSAQQAPRDGYTF. Written as DNA, the CDR3 is TGTGCCAGCAGCGCTCAACAGGCCCCGAGGGATGGCTACACCTTC.

This clonotype has more than one count but fewer than ten. The J gene is TRBJ2-2, the V gene TRBV11-3; 9 nucleotides match TRBD1. V lost 4 bases, J lost 4 bases, and 4 bases stayed unmatched. The CDR3 has 15 amino acids. Germline CDR1 SGHNT, CDR2 YENEEA. The CDR3 coding sequence is TGTGCCAGCAGCTCGGGACAGGGCGGCACCGGGGAGCTGTTTTTT. This translates into CASSSGQGGTGELFF.

The chain couples TRBV19 to TRBJ2-7; D may be TRBD1 (6 bases). There are 13 residues in the CDR3. Germline V lookup: CDR1 LNHDA, CDR2 SQIVND (reference sequence). The V end was cut by 10 bases, the J end by 0 bases, with 13 bases between. The CDR3 here is CATRDTSSYEQYF. The DNA for the CDR3 is TGTGCCACCAGGGACACCAGCTCCTACGAGCAGTACTTC.

This chain connects TRBV7-9 to TRBJ2-7; D gene unclear. The CDR3 sequence is 13 residues long. Trimming cost V 5 bases and J 3 bases, with 11 bases left between them. CDR1 SEHNR and CDR2 FQNEAQ come from the germline V gene (reference sequence). CDR3 residues: CASSPAEDYEQYF. The DNA for the CDR3 is TGTGCCAGCAGCCCGGCCGAGGACTACGAGCAGTACTTC. Variable domain in full (rest from reference TRBV7-9 and TRBJ2-7): DTGVSQNPRHKITKRGQNVTFRCDPISEHNRLYWYRQTLGQGPEFLTYFQNEAQLEKSRLLSDRFSAERPKGSFSTLEIQRTEQGDSAMYLCASSPAEDYEQYFGPGTRLTVT.

The rearrangement uses TRBV6-1 and TRBJ2-2; the match to TRBD2 covers 11 bases. V lost 3 bases to trimming and J lost 3 bases; unmatched junction nucleotides: 3. The germline V gene has CDR1 MNHNS and CDR2 SASEGT. This CDR3 has 16 residues. CDR3 residues: CASSDRTSGHTGELFF. The CDR3 DNA reads TGTGCCAGCAGTGACCGGACTAGCGGGCACACCGGGGAGCTGTTTTTT.